These T cell receptor beta chains were read from a single sample in a study of Tregs in tolerant kidney transplant recipients. Data came from immunoSEQ multiplex PCR; TCRdb stores just in-frame clones and leaves some out. The sample records about 52,000 clones, roughly nine tenths being singletons. Sequencing was performed on CD8+ T cells from blood (PBMCs), taken 24 months after the transplant. The receptors here all came from a human patient who received a combined kidney and bone marrow transplant. Part of the T cells may come from the graft donor. Each CDR3 is given with its conserved first and last residue. The D gene is left open where the match is weak. Clone size is stated in some rows and not others, as once, few, many or a class when expanded.

TRBV9,-,TRBJ2-7,-,CASSVESGSSYEQYF,TGTGCCAGCAGCGTAGAGTCGGGGAGCTCCTACGAGCAGTACTTC
TRBV6-6,-,TRBJ2-5,-,CARSRADKKTQYF,TGTGCCCGGTCCCGGGCGGACAAAAAGACCCAGTACTTC
TRBV27,-,TRBJ2-1,-,CASSLLKLSSYNEQFF,TGTGCCAGCAGTTTACTGAAACTGAGCTCCTACAATGAGCAGTTCTTC
TRBV9,-,TRBJ2-3,-,CASSRKLELTDTQYF,TGTGCCAGCAGCCGTAAATTGGAGCTCACAGATACGCAGTATTTT
TRBV5-4,TRBD1,TRBJ2-7,-,CASSLTQTGFSYEQYF,TGTGCCAGCAGCTTGACCCAGACAGGGTTCTCCTACGAGCAGTACTTC
TRBV11-3,-,TRBJ2-7,-,CASSTPSYEQYF,TGTGCCAGCAGCACTCCTTCCTACGAGCAGTACTTC
TRBV19,-,TRBJ2-1,-,CATASRLYNEQFF,TGTGCCACTGCTAGCAGATTATACAATGAGCAGTTCTTC
TRBV19,-,TRBJ1-1,few,CASSMFAEAFF,TGTGCCAGTAGTATGTTCGCTGAAGCTTTCTTT
TRBV28,TRBD1,TRBJ2-2,-,CASSPRTGENTGELFF,TGTGCCAGCAGCCCCAGGACAGGGGAGAACACCGGGGAGCTGTTTTTT
TRBV7-9,-,TRBJ2-1,-,CASSFGPGSDHLPDEQFF,-
TRBV9,-,TRBJ2-5,-,CASSVAGTLQETQYF,TGTGCCAGCAGCGTAGCCGGGACTCTCCAAGAGACCCAGTACTTC
TRBV4-1,-,TRBJ2-1,once,CASSQDTTGSNEQFF,TGCGCCAGCAGCCAGGACACTACAGGGAGCAATGAGCAGTTCTTC
TRBV5-6,TRBD2,TRBJ2-7,-,CASSPGGSSYEQYF,TGTGCCAGCAGCCCGGGAGGGAGCTCCTACGAGCAGTACTTC
TRBV19,-,TRBJ2-3,-,CASSIGGAIEDTQYF,TGTGCCAGTAGTATAGGGGGCGCGATAGAAGATACGCAGTATTTT
TRBV7-9,-,TRBJ2-7,medium-sized,CASSETTDYEQYF,TGTGCCAGCAGCGAGACAACTGACTACGAGCAGTACTTC
TRBV10-2,TRBD1,TRBJ1-6,once,CASSESAGGSPLHF,TGCGCCAGCAGTGAGTCGGCAGGGGGTTCACCCCTCCACTTT
TRBV4-3,-,TRBJ1-2,-,CASSQDLWSDYTF,TGCGCCAGCAGCCAAGATCTGTGGAGCGACTACACCTTC
TRBV4-1,-,TRBJ1-1,-,CASSVRVQTEAFF,TGCGCCAGCAGCGTCAGGGTTCAGACTGAAGCTTTCTTT
TRBV7-6,-,TRBJ2-7,-,CASSSLGTGSYEQYF,TGTGCCAGCAGCTCGCTTGGAACAGGGAGCTACGAGCAGTACTTC
TRBV7-9,TRBD2,TRBJ2-1,-,CASTSGAYNEQFF,TGTGCCAGTACTAGCGGAGCCTACAATGAGCAGTTCTTC
TRBV7-2,-,TRBJ2-7,-,CASSLSGIAVDEQYF,TGTGCCAGCAGCTTATCGGGGATCGCGGTCGACGAGCAGTACTTC
TRBV19,TRBD2,TRBJ2-7,-,CASSIAGVDEQYF,TGTGCCAGTAGCATAGCGGGAGTTGACGAGCAGTACTTC
TRBV19,-,TRBJ1-3,-,CASNADSGNTIYF,TGTGCCAGTAACGCAGACTCTGGAAACACCATATATTTT
TRBV4-1,-,TRBJ2-7,-,CASSHPAEGYEQYF,TGCGCCAGCAGCCATCCCGCAGAGGGCTACGAGCAGTACTTC
TRBV7-9,TRBD1,TRBJ2-3,-,CASSSFRDSRDTQYF,TGTGCCAGCAGCTCGTTCCGGGACAGTCGAGATACGCAGTATTTT
TRBV11-2,-,TRBJ1-5,-,CASSLSTGNQPQHF,TGTGCCAGCAGCTTATCGACAGGAAATCAGCCCCAGCATTTT
TRBV30,-,TRBJ2-4,once,CASLGLANIQYF,TGTGCCTCTCTGGGTCTAGCAAACATTCAGTACTTC
TRBV9,-,TRBJ1-2,-,CASSSRGGYTF,TGTGCCAGCAGCTCGCGGGGGGGCTACACCTTC
TRBV7-9,-,TRBJ2-5,-,CASSLGGLAFFVGETQYF,TGTGCCAGCAGCTTAGGTGGGCTAGCGTTTTTCGTAGGTGAGACCCAGTACTTC
TRBV7-2,-,TRBJ1-1,-,CASRKGRGTEAFF,TGTGCCAGCAGGAAGGGTCGAGGGACTGAAGCTTTCTTT
TRBV7-2,-,TRBJ2-7,once,CASSLWVGQGNYEQYF,TGTGCCAGCAGCTTATGGGTGGGGCAGGGGAACTACGAGCAGTACTTC
TRBV5-4,-,TRBJ2-7,-,CASSPGTGRYEQYF,TGTGCCAGCAGCCCCGGGACTGGGCGCTACGAGCAGTACTTC
TRBV6-4,TRBD2,TRBJ2-1,-,CASSVAGGYNEQFF,TGTGCCAGCAGTGTAGCGGGAGGGTACAATGAGCAGTTCTTC
TRBV6-5,TRBD1,TRBJ1-1,-,CASSYGRGTEAFF,TGTGCCAGCAGTTATGGCAGGGGGACTGAAGCTTTCTTT
TRBV5-4,TRBD1,TRBJ1-1,-,CASRQGAVGNTEAFF,TGTGCCAGCAGGCAGGGGGCTGTAGGGAACACTGAAGCTTTCTTT
TRBV9,-,TRBJ1-1,-,CASSVVSAGTEAFF,TGTGCCAGCAGCGTAGTATCCGCCGGGACTGAAGCTTTCTTT
TRBV21-1,-,TRBJ2-3,-,CASSNKLAGGTDTQYF,TGTGCCAGCAGCAACAAACTAGCGGGAGGGACAGATACGCAGTATTTT
TRBV30,TRBD2,TRBJ2-1,-,CAGTSGSGDEQFF,TGTGCCGGGACTAGCGGGAGTGGCGATGAGCAGTTCTTC
TRBV18,TRBD2,TRBJ2-3,-,CASSPPPGLEVVDTQYF,TGTGCCAGCTCACCACCTCCGGGACTAGAGGTTGTAGATACGCAGTATTTT
TRBV9,-,TRBJ1-1,few,CASSVKGLPSNTEAFF,TGTGCCAGCAGCGTAAAGGGGCTTCCCTCGAACACTGAAGCTTTCTTT
TRBV6-1,-,TRBJ2-1,-,CASSVGLHEQFF,TGTGCCAGCAGTGTAGGACTGCATGAGCAGTTCTTC
TRBV30,TRBD2,TRBJ2-3,-,CAWNLAGGADTQYF,TGTGCCTGGAACCTAGCGGGGGGGGCAGATACGCAGTATTTT
TRBV10-1,-,TRBJ2-5,-,CASARTRGGETQYF,TGCGCCAGCGCCCGAACTCGTGGGGGGGAGACCCAGTACTTC
TRBV7-2,-,TRBJ2-3,-,CASSHLTLTGDTQYF,TGTGCCAGCAGCCATTTGACCTTAACGGGAGATACGCAGTATTTT
TRBV10-3,-,TRBJ1-3,few,CAIGGPGNTIYF,TGTGCCATCGGCGGCCCTGGAAACACCATATATTTT